This T cell receptor (beta chain) was observed in a study of CD8+CD57+ T cells in acquired aplastic anemia (dated 2018 in TCRdb). Study-wide context: On average, sorted CD4+ and CD8+ cells yielded around 3.4 ug of extracted DNA, with a range of about 0.19 to 30 ug. A CD8+CD57+ expansion meant a frequency higher than the mean frequency seen in healthy subjects. The study at large found these results: Although 25 to 30 CD8+ CDR3 sequences were shared by patients and controls, these sequences appeared highly expressed in patients and within the immunodominant clones of patients. Between patients and healthy controls, no significant difference in CD8+ Simpson's diversity was found (P=0.060).

A remark on this clonotype: No antigen is known for it. No quality values exist for individual bases; no much larger clone is one base distant.

TCR beta VDJ combination and CDR3 sequence profiling used genomic DNA as the template. An Illumina HiSeq 2000 was the platform used for TCR repertoire sequencing. As for the original processing: TRBV/TRBJ rearrangement plots, CDR3 size and DJ length profiles, and Simpson's diversity index were used to evaluate the repertoires. Whichever DNA sequence was most abundant in the deep sequencing data was defined as the immunodominant clone. CDR3 amino acid sequences were screened for sharing across subjects and were compared with published repertoires and the VDJdb database. TCRdb handled the public reads itself, with Q25 trimming in fastp and clone calling in MiXCR, and kept productive beta chains. Records with the same CDR3 protein are collapsed into one entry carrying the most frequent genes and DNA. These V and J calls originate from TCRdb's pipeline instead of the authors' own analysis. The sample yields 150,000 to 200,000 distinct CDR3 sequences; around 50% were counted once. Around 13% of the sample is held by the ten biggest clonotypes.

Expansion of CD8+CD57+ cells had been shown by flow cytometry in the patients chosen for sequencing. Severe acquired aplastic anemia was diagnosed in all patients according to International Study of Aplastic Anemia and Agranulocytosis and Camitta criteria. At the time blood was sampled, none of the patients had received any therapy. TCR repertoires of sorted CD4+ and CD8+ blood T cells from severe aplastic anemia patients and healthy subjects were deep-sequenced in the study. Patients were enrolled under clinicaltrials.gov protocols 00001620, 01623167, 00001397, 00071045, 00081523 and 00961064 in the USA. Ficoll-Paque density gradient centrifugation was used to isolate peripheral blood mononuclear cells. CD4+ and CD8+ T cells were sorted by FACS or magnetic beads before DNA extraction. Trimming removed 5 bases from V and 6 bases from J; the gene matches leave 2 bases unexplained. Reading from cysteine to phenylalanine, the CDR3 counts 12 amino acids. Solely the CDR3 DNA is kept, with 36 bases framed from the first base. Looking up the germline V gene yields CDR1 KGHDR and CDR2 SFDVKD.

This sequence originates from a human donor with aplastic anemia. The rearrangement combines TRBV24-1 with TRBJ2-7, and TRBD1 matches 8 of the central bases. The sequenced sample was sorted CD4+, CD8+, or CD8+CD57+ T cells (not recorded which) from PBMCs. The bases read TGTGCCACCAGTGGACAGGGGTCCGAGCAGTACTTC. Its translation reads: CATSGQGSEQYF.